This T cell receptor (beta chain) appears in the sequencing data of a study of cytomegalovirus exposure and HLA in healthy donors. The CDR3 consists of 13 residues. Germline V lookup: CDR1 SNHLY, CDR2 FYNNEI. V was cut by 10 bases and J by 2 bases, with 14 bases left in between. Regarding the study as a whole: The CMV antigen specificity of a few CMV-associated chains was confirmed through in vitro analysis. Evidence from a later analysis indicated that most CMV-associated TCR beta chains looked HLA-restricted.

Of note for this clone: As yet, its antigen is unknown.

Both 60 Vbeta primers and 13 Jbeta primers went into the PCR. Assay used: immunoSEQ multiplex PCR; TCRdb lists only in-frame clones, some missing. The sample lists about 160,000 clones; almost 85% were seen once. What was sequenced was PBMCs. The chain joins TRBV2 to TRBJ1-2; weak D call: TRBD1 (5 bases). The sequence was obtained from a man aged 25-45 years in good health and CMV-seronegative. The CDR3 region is CATLGGGNYGYTF. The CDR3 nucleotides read TGTGCCACTCTCGGCGGGGGGAACTATGGCTACACCTTC. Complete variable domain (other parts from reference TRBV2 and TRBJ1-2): EPEVTQTPSHQVTQMGQEVILRCVPISNHLYFYWYRQILGQKVEFLVSFYNNEISEKSEIFDDQFSVERPDGSNFTLKIRSTKLEDSAMYFCATLGGGNYGYTFGSGTRLTVV.